A few counts support the clone carrying this T cell receptor (beta chain). Trimming took 2 bases from V and 0 from J, leaving 8 bases between them. The V gene's germline CDR1 is LGHNA and CDR2 YSLEER. The CDR3 covers 16 residues. This specimen comes from a study of beta chain features in type 1 diabetes. On the study more broadly: In all, around 100 million sorted cells from all samples were analyzed.

The sequenced template was cDNA made from the entire isolated RNA. The repertoire was sequenced with immunoSEQ multiplex PCR; TCRdb's copy has only in-frame clones and lacks some. Here the sample spans 400,000 to 550,000 clones, roughly an eighth being singletons. This TCR derives from a woman aged 18 to 35 in good health. Sequencing used naive CD4+ T cells from blood. V usage is TRBV4-3 and J usage is TRBJ2-6; no clear D. The CDR3 sequence is CASSQSPFSGANVLTF. The CDR3 bases are TGCGCCAGCAGCCAAAGCCCATTCTCTGGGGCCAACGTCCTGACTTTC.